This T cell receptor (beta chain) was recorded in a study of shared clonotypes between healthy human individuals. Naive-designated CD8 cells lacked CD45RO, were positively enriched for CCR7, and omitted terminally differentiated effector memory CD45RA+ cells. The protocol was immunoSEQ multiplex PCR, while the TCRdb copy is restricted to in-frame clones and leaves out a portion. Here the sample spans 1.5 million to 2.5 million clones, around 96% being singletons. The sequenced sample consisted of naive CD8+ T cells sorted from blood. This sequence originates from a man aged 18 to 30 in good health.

The CDR3 loop is CASSLFLGRSEAFF. CDR3 DNA sequence: TGTGCCAGCAGCTTGTTTCTCGGTAGATCTGAAGCTTTCTTT. V gene TRBV5-5 combines with J gene TRBJ1-1; D unresolved. CDR1 and CDR2 from the germline V gene are SGHKS and YYEKEE (reference sequence). The CDR3 extends over 14 amino acids. V was shortened by 1 base and J by 6 bases, with 13 bases between the two germline ends.